This TCR beta chain stems from a study of shared clonotypes between healthy human individuals. Repertoires were generated with immunoSEQ multiplex PCR, while TCRdb's copy carries only in-frame clones and drops some. Among about 680,000 clones listed, roughly 73% were seen once. This clone was seen ten or more times. Looked up from germline, CDR1 is MNHNY and CDR2 is SVGAGI (reference sequence). V lost 6 bases to trimming and J lost 8 bases, with 8 bases between them. The CDR3 has 11 residues. The chain is built from TRBV6-6 and TRBJ2-1; D remains unclear. This clonotype was sampled from a woman aged 25 to 45 in good health. Sequencing input: memory CD4+ T cells sorted from blood. This sample's subset: CD45RA-negative fraction. CDR3 region: CASRLLDEQFF. In DNA form, the CDR3 reads TGTGCCAGCAGACTTTTAGATGAGCAGTTCTTC.